Listed below are T cell receptor beta chains from one sample, sequenced in a study of CD4 and CD8 cells across lung adenocarcinoma regions. Each CDR3 protein is one row after TCRdb ran MiXCR on the PCR reads. Counted here are approximately 24,000 distinct CDR3 sequences, 53% occurring once; the ten biggest clones make up approximately 46%. Material for sequencing was CD8+ T cells from the center of a lung tumor. The receptors stem from a male donor with lung adenocarcinoma. The CD4 and CD8 labels of this study may be unreliable. CDR3s include the opening cysteine and the closing phenylalanine or tryptophan. The order of the fields is V gene, J gene, CDR3 length, D gene, clone size, CDR3 DNA, CDR3 protein. A D gene is named only where the DNA matches it firmly. Only part of the rows carry a size: once, few, many, or a class if the clone is expanded.

V gene: TRBV3-1
J gene: TRBJ1-1
CDR3 length: 13
D gene: .
clone size: .
CDR3 DNA: TGTGCCAGCAGCCCTGATCGAGGCACTGAAGCTTTCTTT
CDR3 protein: CASSPDRGTEAFF

V gene: TRBV6-1
J gene: TRBJ2-3
CDR3 length: 12
D gene: .
clone size: many
CDR3 DNA: TGTGCCAGCGCGCGACCCACAGATACGCAGTATTTT
CDR3 protein: CASARPTDTQYF

V gene: TRBV6-1
J gene: TRBJ2-4
CDR3 length: 14
D gene: .
clone size: .
CDR3 DNA: TGTGGCAGCATGGGGCGGGGTGCCAAAAACACGCAGTACTTT
CDR3 protein: CGSMGRGAKNTQYF

V gene: TRBV7-3
J gene: TRBJ1-6
CDR3 length: 13
D gene: .
clone size: few
CDR3 DNA: TGTGCCAGCAGCCGAGCGGTGGGTTCACCCCTCCACTTT
CDR3 protein: CASSRAVGSPLHF

V gene: TRBV6-1
J gene: TRBJ2-3
CDR3 length: 14
D gene: TRBD2
clone size: few
CDR3 DNA: TGTGCCAGCAGACTAGCGGGAGGGCAAGATACCCAGTATTTC
CDR3 protein: CASRLAGGQDTQYF

V gene: TRBV6-1
J gene: TRBJ2-2
CDR3 length: 10
D gene: .
clone size: medium-sized
CDR3 DNA: TGTGCCAGCAGTGGGGGCGGGCTGTTTTTT
CDR3 protein: CASSGGGLFF

V gene: TRBV7-2
J gene: TRBJ2-5
CDR3 length: 14
D gene: TRBD2
clone size: many
CDR3 DNA: TGTGCCAGCAGCCTGACTAGCGGGTTCCAGACCCAGTACTTC
CDR3 protein: CASSLTSGFQTQYF

V gene: TRBV6-1
J gene: TRBJ2-1
CDR3 length: 17
D gene: TRBD1
clone size: medium-sized
CDR3 DNA: TGTGCCAGCAGTGAAGCAGGGACAGGGGGTTCCTACAATGAGCAGTTCTTC
CDR3 protein: CASSEAGTGGSYNEQFF

V gene: TRBV15
J gene: TRBJ2-1
CDR3 length: 15
D gene: TRBD2
clone size: many
CDR3 DNA: TGTGCCACCAGCAGACCGGGACTAGCGAACAATGAGCAGTTCTTC
CDR3 protein: CATSRPGLANNEQFF

V gene: TRBV6-5
J gene: TRBJ2-1
CDR3 length: 15
D gene: TRBD2
clone size: many
CDR3 DNA: TGTGCCAGCAGTTACTCAGCGGGAGTTGCGTACGAGCAGTTCTTC
CDR3 protein: CASSYSAGVAYEQFF

V gene: TRBV6-1
J gene: TRBJ2-1
CDR3 length: 16
D gene: .
clone size: .
CDR3 DNA: TGTGCCAGCAGTGAAGCGGGAGGGGGCTCCTACAATGAGCAGTTCTTC
CDR3 protein: CASSEAGGGSYNEQFF

V gene: TRBV3-1
J gene: TRBJ2-3
CDR3 length: 17
D gene: TRBD2
clone size: few
CDR3 DNA: TGTGCCAGCAGCTCACATAGGAGCGGGAGGGCGACAGATACGCAGTATTTT
CDR3 protein: CASSSHRSGRATDTQYF

V gene: TRBV10-1
J gene: TRBJ2-7
CDR3 length: 15
D gene: .
clone size: few
CDR3 DNA: TGCGCCAGCAGTGAGGGACAGGAGGGCAAAGATACGCAGTACTTC
CDR3 protein: CASSEGQEGKDTQYF

V gene: TRBV10-3
J gene: TRBJ2-1
CDR3 length: 14
D gene: TRBD2
clone size: many
CDR3 DNA: TGTGCCATCAGTGGCGGCGGGAGTCGGGGTGAGCAGTTCTTC
CDR3 protein: CAISGGGSRGEQFF

V gene: TRBV6-1
J gene: TRBJ1-3
CDR3 length: 15
D gene: TRBD1
clone size: .
CDR3 DNA: TGTGCCAGCAAAGGACAGGGGACCTCTGGAAACACCATATATTTT
CDR3 protein: CASKGQGTSGNTIYF

V gene: TRBV10-2
J gene: TRBJ2-5
CDR3 length: 11
D gene: .
clone size: many
CDR3 DNA: TGCGCCAGCGCGAGTGTTGAGACCCAGTACTTC
CDR3 protein: CASASVETQYF

V gene: TRBV27
J gene: TRBJ2-3
CDR3 length: 17
D gene: .
clone size: .
CDR3 DNA: TGTGCCAGCAGTCCCCAAGGAAGCGGTAGGGAGAAAGACATTCAGTACTTT
CDR3 protein: CASSPQGSGREKDIQYF

V gene: TRBV11-3
J gene: TRBJ2-1
CDR3 length: 15
D gene: TRBD2
clone size: .
CDR3 DNA: TGTGCCAGCAGCGTCGGACTAGCGAACTACAATGAGCAGTTCTTC
CDR3 protein: CASSVGLANYNEQFF

V gene: TRBV6-1
J gene: TRBJ2-3
CDR3 length: 16
D gene: TRBD2
clone size: .
CDR3 DNA: TGTGCCAGCAGTGTAGCGGGGACGGGGGCCGGAAACACGCAGTATTTT
CDR3 protein: CASSVAGTGAGNTQYF

V gene: TRBV3-1
J gene: TRBJ1-1
CDR3 length: 15
D gene: .
clone size: .
CDR3 DNA: TGTGCCAGCAGCCAAGGGGGCATCCGCCACGCTGAAGCTTTCTTT
CDR3 protein: CASSQGGIRHAEAFF

V gene: TRBV6-1
J gene: TRBJ2-5
CDR3 length: 16
D gene: TRBD1
clone size: .
CDR3 DNA: TGTGCCAGCAGCGCCCGGAACAGGGGGCTAAGGGAGACCCAGTACTTC
CDR3 protein: CASSARNRGLRETQYF

V gene: TRBV6-5
J gene: TRBJ2-4
CDR3 length: 15
D gene: TRBD2
clone size: .
CDR3 DNA: TGTGCCAGGGGTTACGGGGGCGGGGGGTTAGACATTCAGTACTTC
CDR3 protein: CARGYGGGGLDIQYF

V gene: TRBV12-3/TRBV12-4
J gene: TRBJ2-7
CDR3 length: 14
D gene: .
clone size: .
CDR3 DNA: TGTGCCAGCCGGTCTAGCGCAAATCAGGGCGAGCAGTACTTC
CDR3 protein: CASRSSANQGEQYF

V gene: TRBV10-3
J gene: TRBJ2-5
CDR3 length: 13
D gene: .
clone size: medium-sized
CDR3 DNA: TGTGCCATCAGTGAAGGCTTACAAGAGACCCAGTACTTC
CDR3 protein: CAISEGLQETQYF

V gene: TRBV6-1
J gene: TRBJ2-7
CDR3 length: 13
D gene: .
clone size: .
CDR3 DNA: TGTGCCAGCGGATCAGGGCCACACAATGAGCAGTACTTC
CDR3 protein: CASGSGPHNEQYF

V gene: TRBV6-5
J gene: TRBJ1-1
CDR3 length: 14
D gene: .
clone size: medium-sized
CDR3 DNA: TGTGCCAGCACGGCAGGGCCAGCGAACACTGAAGCTTTCTTT
CDR3 protein: CASTAGPANTEAFF

V gene: TRBV6-5
J gene: TRBJ2-7
CDR3 length: 16
D gene: TRBD2
clone size: medium-sized
CDR3 DNA: TGTGCCAGCAGTTACCGCACTAGCGGGAGGCCGGGGGAGCAGTACTTC
CDR3 protein: CASSYRTSGRPGEQYF

V gene: TRBV4-2
J gene: TRBJ2-3
CDR3 length: 16
D gene: TRBD2
clone size: few
CDR3 DNA: TGTGCCAGCAGCCAAGGGGAGGGACTTACCGGGGATACGCAGTATTTT
CDR3 protein: CASSQGEGLTGDTQYF

V gene: TRBV6-5
J gene: TRBJ2-4
CDR3 length: 16
D gene: .
clone size: .
CDR3 DNA: TGTGCCAGCAGCTACTCGGGGCTCGGCGCCACAGACACTCAGTACTTC
CDR3 protein: CASSYSGLGATDTQYF

V gene: TRBV27
J gene: TRBJ2-1
CDR3 length: 15
D gene: TRBD2
clone size: many
CDR3 DNA: TGTGCCAGCAGTCTCGTGGCGGGAGGGTACAATGAGCAGTTCTTC
CDR3 protein: CASSLVAGGYNEQFF

V gene: TRBV10-2
J gene: TRBJ2-5
CDR3 length: 11
D gene: .
clone size: many
CDR3 DNA: TGCGCCAGCAGTGAGTCGAACACCCAGTACTTC
CDR3 protein: CASSESNTQYF

V gene: TRBV6-1
J gene: TRBJ2-3
CDR3 length: 16
D gene: .
clone size: once
CDR3 DNA: TGTGCCAGCAGTGAAGCGGGGCCAGGGGCTAGGCACACTCAGTATTTT
CDR3 protein: CASSEAGPGARHTQYF

V gene: TRBV12-3/TRBV12-4
J gene: TRBJ2-3
CDR3 length: 15
D gene: TRBD1
clone size: .
CDR3 DNA: TGTGCCAGCAGTCCCCCGGACAGGGTGCTTGGTACGCAGTATTTT
CDR3 protein: CASSPPDRVLGTQYF

V gene: TRBV6-4
J gene: TRBJ2-5
CDR3 length: 11
D gene: .
clone size: many
CDR3 DNA: TGTGCCACCGCCCCTCAAGAGACCCAGTACTTC
CDR3 protein: CATAPQETQYF

V gene: TRBV10-1
J gene: TRBJ2-3
CDR3 length: 14
D gene: .
clone size: .
CDR3 DNA: TGCGCCGGCACGGGGCTGGGGGCCGCAGACACTCAGTATTTC
CDR3 protein: CAGTGLGAADTQYF

V gene: TRBV10-1
J gene: TRBJ2-4
CDR3 length: 18
D gene: .
clone size: .
CDR3 DNA: TGCGCCAGCAGTACGACTGGCGGGGGACAGTGTGCCAAAGATACGCAGTACTTT
CDR3 protein: CASSTTGGGQCAKDTQYF

V gene: TRBV7-2
J gene: TRBJ2-2
CDR3 length: 18
D gene: TRBD2
clone size: few
CDR3 DNA: TGTGCCAGCAGCTCCTCCGGGACTAGAGGGGGGGTTCGTGGGGAGCTGTTTTTT
CDR3 protein: CASSSSGTRGGVRGELFF

V gene: TRBV27
J gene: TRBJ2-3
CDR3 length: 14
D gene: .
clone size: .
CDR3 DNA: TGTGCCAGCAGGGCCCTAGGAGGCACAGATACTCAGTATTTC
CDR3 protein: CASRALGGTDTQYF

V gene: TRBV10-1
J gene: TRBJ2-1
CDR3 length: 13
D gene: .
clone size: .
CDR3 DNA: TGCGCCAGCAGTGCGTCCAGATACAATGAGCAGTTCTTC
CDR3 protein: CASSASRYNEQFF

V gene: TRBV5-1
J gene: TRBJ1-1
CDR3 length: 11
D gene: .
clone size: .
CDR3 DNA: TGCGCCAGCAGCCTGAACACTGAAGCTTTCTTT
CDR3 protein: CASSLNTEAFF